This T cell receptor (beta chain) was sequenced for a study of blood T cell repertoires in COVID-19. Study in general: The United States, Italy and Spain supplied acute and convalescent COVID-19 samples. From T cells, B-cell-depleted T cells, or PBMCs came the material, which was cDNA or gDNA.

TCRdb keeps only in-frame clones here, not all; method: immunoSEQ multiplex PCR. The data contain 90,000 to 150,000 clones, roughly 87% of them singletons. The source of this sequence is an elderly man with acute or convalescent COVID-19. Sample: peripheral blood.

The CDR3 spells CASSYTGAASPLHF. The CDR3 nucleotides are TGTGCCAGCAGTTACACAGGGGCGGCTTCACCCCTCCACTTT. This chain uses TRBV6-2 or TRBV6-3 with TRBJ1-6, with TRBD1 matching 7 bases. Germline V gene data show CDR1 as MNHEY and CDR2 as SVGEGT. CDR3 length: 14 amino acids. V trimming: 2 bases; J trimming: 9 bases; junction bases outside the gene matches: 4.